This T cell receptor (beta chain) was found in a study of shared clonotypes between healthy human individuals. This clone was recorded once. The naive CD8 fraction comprised CD45RO-negative cells positively selected for CCR7 and excluded terminally differentiated effector memory CD45RA+ cells. V gave up 1 base and J gave up 5 bases, with 15 bases separating them. This CDR3 comprises 15 residues. CDR1 SGHRS and CDR2 YFSETQ come from the germline V gene. Authors' analysis steps: There were no quality scores in the junction-only immunoSEQ sequences, so filtering differed. Repertoires were generated with immunoSEQ multiplex PCR, while TCRdb's copy carries only in-frame clones and drops some. The V and J calls and clone size come from that table; D and trimming were worked out from the DNA. The table includes about 2.1 million clones, approximately 94% detected once.

The origin of this receptor is a man between 18 and 29 years old in good health. Some clones in this sample may be carry-over from other donors' samples. The sample comprised naive CD8+ T cells from PBMCs. This chain joins TRBV5-1 and TRBJ2-5, with D uncertain. In DNA, the CDR3 is TGCGCCAGCAGCTTGTTACAGAGCGTTAGCGAGACCCAGTACTTC. Protein product: CASSLLQSVSETQYF.